These 23 T cell receptor beta chains were sequenced from one sample in a study of blood T cell repertoires in COVID-19. The data were produced by immunoSEQ multiplex PCR, yet TCRdb's version contains in-frame clones alone and is incomplete. The sample has a few hundred thousand clones, about 90% seen once; the top ten hold approximately 5%. Sample: PBMCs or T cells enriched from blood (not recorded which). The receptors originated from a woman aged 25 to 39 who had recovered from COVID-19.

The J gene is TRBJ2-2, the V gene TRBV7-8, with 8 bases matching TRBD1. Losses at the gene ends were 3 bases for V and 6 bases for J; bases not matched to a gene: 6. Germline-derived CDR1 and CDR2 are SGHVS and FQNEAQ. The CDR3 extends over 15 amino acids. The CDR3 bases are TGTGCCAGCAGCTTCAGACAGGGGATCGCCGGGGAGCTGTTTTTT. It translates to CASSFRQGIAGELFF.

CDR3 nucleotide sequence: TGTGCCAGCAGTCAAGGGGGGGCTGGGAGGTACACTGAAGCTTTCTTT. Its protein product is CASSQGGAGRYTEAFF. The V and J genes are TRBV25-1 and TRBJ1-1, with D possibly being TRBD1 (6 bases). V was clipped by 5 bases and J by 3 bases, with 19 bases between them. The CDR3 length is 16 residues. Germline V gene lookup returns CDR1 MGHDK and CDR2 SYGVNS.

The V and J genes are TRBV4-2 and TRBJ1-1; 7 bases map to TRBD1. Germline trimming cut 6 bases from V and 1 base from J; bases unmatched to any gene: 5. The CDR3 loop spans 14 amino acids. Germline CDR1 is LGHNA and CDR2 is YNFKEQ. The CDR3 loop is CASRGGQKNTEAFF. The CDR3 bases are TGTGCCAGCAGGGGGGGACAGAAGAACACTGAAGCTTTCTTT.

The rearrangement links TRBV5-5 to TRBJ1-2; D not resolved. The CDR3 has 14 amino acids. Germline values: CDR1 SGHKS, CDR2 YYEKEE (reference sequence). With 0 bases removed from V and 3 bases from J, the gap between germline ends came to 9 bases. This CDR3 reads CASSLVGRDYGYTF. The CDR3 nucleotides read TGTGCCAGCAGCTTGGTAGGGAGGGACTATGGCTACACCTTC.

The genes are TRBV7-2 and TRBJ1-1; D is perhaps TRBD1 (5 bases). V was cut by 5 bases and J by 4 bases, with 14 bases left in between. CDR1 SGHTA and CDR2 FQGNSA come from the germline V gene. The CDR3 is 14 residues long. Written as DNA, the CDR3 is TGTGCCAGCAGCCTAGAGGGGTCCGGCACTGAAGCTTTCTTT. Its protein is CASSLEGSGTEAFF.

The chain recombines TRBV6-5 with TRBJ2-3; 8 bases are shared with TRBD2. Per the germline V gene, CDR1 is MNHEY and CDR2 is SVGAGI. V lost 7 bases to trimming and J lost 5 bases; unmatched junction nucleotides: 8. The CDR3 loop spans 14 amino acids. This chain's CDR3 is CASIPAGGGDTQYF. For the CDR3, the DNA is TGTGCCAGCATACCCGCGGGGGGCGGAGATACGCAGTATTTT.

The chain links TRBV6-5 to TRBJ1-2; 7 positions match TRBD1. J was trimmed by 4 bases and V by 0 bases; bases with no gene match: 2. CDR1 and CDR2 from the germline V gene are MNHEY and SVGAGI. This CDR3 is 14 amino acids long. CDR3 sequence (DNA): TGTGCCAGCAGTTACTCCCCAGGGGGCTATGGCTACACCTTC. As protein: CASSYSPGGYGYTF.

V and J are TRBV7-9 and TRBJ2-2, with a weak D call TRBD2 (6 bases). CDR1 is SEHNR, CDR2 FQNEAQ, per germline (reference sequence). CDR3 length equals 15 residues. Trimming stripped 1 base from V and 3 bases from J, with 9 bases between. The CDR3 DNA is TGTGCCAGCAGCTTAGGCTCGGGGGACACCGGGGAGCTGTTTTTT. This translates into CASSLGSGDTGELFF.

As regards this clone: Other DNA sequences in the same sample also yield this CDR3. This chain connects TRBV6-5 to TRBJ1-1; no firm D call. The V end was cut by 2 bases, the J end by 1 base, with 8 bases between. This CDR3 is 14 amino acids long. The germline gives CDR1 MNHEY, CDR2 SVGAGI. CDR3 nucleotides: TGTGCCAGCAGTTACGGAGGTCCGAACACTGAAGCTTTCTTT. Encoded protein: CASSYGGPNTEAFF.

The V and J genes are TRBV4-1 and TRBJ1-3; 7 bases line up with TRBD1. The V segment lost 0 bases and the J segment 0 bases; nucleotides outside the gene matches: 5. This CDR3 has 17 amino acids. Germline CDR1 and CDR2: MGHRA and YSYEKL. This CDR3 is CASSQDRQGSSGNTIYF. The CDR3 DNA is TGCGCCAGCAGCCAAGATCGACAGGGAAGCTCTGGAAACACCATATATTTT.

The chain employs TRBV3-1 (or the pseudogene TRBV3-2) and TRBJ1-3; D is ambiguous. V was shortened by 1 base and J by 0 bases, with 10 bases between the two germline ends. This CDR3 is built from 16 residues. Germline CDR1 reads LGHDT; CDR2 reads YNNKEL (reference sequence). CDR3 coding DNA: TGTGCCAGCAGCCAAGGAGGTGGCATCTCTGGAAACACCATATATTTT. Translation gives CASSQGGGISGNTIYF.

The chain employs TRBV25-1 and TRBJ1-1; TRBD1 aligns across 9 bases. V was pared by 6 bases and J by 1 base, with 3 bases of the junction left unmatched. From germline, CDR1 is MGHDK and CDR2 SYGVNS. This CDR3 has 14 residues. The CDR3 bases are TGTGCCAGCAGGAGGGACAGGGAGAACACTGAAGCTTTCTTT. Translation: CASRRDRENTEAFF.

The sample holds one count of this clone. This chain links TRBV19 with TRBJ2-2; the D is unclear. This CDR3 is built from 14 residues. V was shortened by 6 bases and J by 3 bases, with 11 bases between the two germline ends. CDR1 is LNHDA and CDR2 is SQIVND in the germline V gene (reference sequence). CDR3 nucleotides: TGTGCCAGTAGGATCGGCGGTGACACCGGGGAGCTGTTTTTT. Its protein product is CASRIGGDTGELFF.

The J gene is TRBJ2-6, the V gene TRBV30, with D perhaps TRBD2 (6 bases). The CDR3 is 15 amino acids. Germline CDR1 is GTSNPN and CDR2 is SVGIG (reference sequence). Trimming cost V 4 bases and J 1 base, with 11 bases left between them. In nucleotides, the CDR3 is TGTGCCTGGATCAGCCGGGGGTCTGGGGCCAACGTCCTGACTTTC. Translation: CAWISRGSGANVLTF.

This chain joins TRBV2 and TRBJ1-5; a weak D match, TRBD1 (5 bases). The CDR3 is 14 residues long. Germline CDR1 is SNHLY and CDR2 is FYNNEI. Trimming removed 6 bases from V and 1 base from J, with 10 bases in between. CDR3 DNA sequence: TGTGCCAGCAGCTCAGACAGAAGCAATCAGCCCCAGCATTTT. Translating gives CASSSDRSNQPQHF.

The rearrangement links TRBV4-2 to TRBJ2-6, with D possibly TRBD1 on 5 matching bases. The germline V gene has CDR1 LGHNA and CDR2 YNFKEQ. The length of the CDR3 is 15 residues. V was cut by 5 bases and J by 0 bases, with 8 bases left in between. CDR3 sequence reads: CASSEQDSGANVLTF. Here the CDR3 DNA reads TGTGCCAGCAGCGAACAGGACTCTGGGGCCAACGTCCTGACTTTC.

The chain joins TRBV6-5 to TRBJ1-1; 7 bases are shared with TRBD1. Germline CDR1 reads MNHEY; CDR2 reads SVGAGI. J gave up 1 base and V 5 bases, and 4 bases lay outside the gene matches. The CDR3 is 14 residues long. CDR3 sequence reads: CASSHRDRNTEAFF. The CDR3 DNA follows: TGTGCCAGCAGTCACCGGGACAGGAACACTGAAGCTTTCTTT.

The V gene is TRBV18, the J gene TRBJ2-7, with unresolved D. V was trimmed by 3 bases and J by 2 bases, leaving 8 bases between them. This CDR3 has 13 amino acids. Per germline, CDR1 KGHSH and CDR2 LQKENI. The CDR3 nucleotides are TGTGCCAGCTCACCCACAGCCACCTACGAGCAGTACTTC. Amino acid sequence: CASSPTATYEQYF.

V usage is TRBV7-9 and J usage is TRBJ1-2; D not resolved. V was trimmed by 4 bases and J by 4 bases, leaving 13 bases between them. Germline-derived CDR1 and CDR2 are SEHNR and FQNEAQ (reference sequence). The CDR3 extends over 14 amino acids. CDR3 residues: CASSSGEGLYGYTF. The CDR3, as DNA: TGTGCCAGCAGCTCGGGCGAGGGCCTCTATGGCTACACCTTC.

This clone was detected a few times. The chain joins TRBV4-2 to TRBJ1-1; 10 nucleotides match TRBD1. The CDR3 has 16 residues. From germline, CDR1 is LGHNA and CDR2 YNFKEQ. Trimming at V came to 1 base and at J to 1 base, leaving 3 bases not matched to a gene. The CDR3 DNA reads TGTGCCAGCAGCCAAGGACAGGGGGCTGCGAACACTGAAGCTTTCTTT. Protein: CASSQGQGAANTEAFF.

This chain links TRBV30 with TRBJ1-1; D might be TRBD1 (6 bases). Trimming cost V 2 bases and J 1 base, with 8 bases left between them. The CDR3 covers 13 residues. The germline V gene has CDR1 GTSNPN and CDR2 SVGIG (reference sequence). The CDR3 sequence: CAWSRGTNTEAFF. Here the CDR3 DNA reads TGTGCCTGGAGTAGGGGGACGAACACTGAAGCTTTCTTT.

The chain employs TRBV25-1 and TRBJ2-1; weak D call: TRBD1 (5 bases). The V gene's germline CDR1 is MGHDK and CDR2 SYGVNS. The V gene lost 3 bases and the J gene lost 4 bases, with 19 bases spanning the gap. The CDR3 is 17 amino acids. The CDR3 region is CASSDPMGRVGYNEQFF. In DNA, the CDR3 is TGTGCCAGCAGTGACCCCATGGGCAGGGTGGGGTACAATGAGCAGTTCTTC.

The rearrangement links TRBV7-3 to TRBJ1-1, with TRBD1 identical over 9 bases. From germline, CDR1 is SGHTA and CDR2 FQGTGA. With V trimmed by 5 bases and J by 3 bases, 7 bases remained unmatched. The CDR3 is 15 amino acids. CDR3 nucleotides: TGTGCCAGCAGCGAATGGGACAGGGTGGACACTGAAGCTTTCTTT. As protein: CASSEWDRVDTEAFF.